These 21 T cell receptor beta chains came from one sample sequenced in a study of PD-1 blockade in classical Hodgkin lymphoma. Each patient relapsed following autologous stem cell transplantation, and prior brentuximab vedotin exposure differed. Clones were read by immunoSEQ multiplex PCR, and TCRdb kept only the in-frame ones, dropping some. This sample has some 96,000 clones, with approximately 80% found just once. The sequencing used peripheral blood mononuclear cells (PBMCs), collected before the second cycle of nivolumab. The receptors originated from a human donor with classical Hodgkin lymphoma.

The chain links TRBV14 to TRBJ1-1; D possibly corresponds to TRBD1 (5 bases). V lost 0 bases and J lost 0, with 11 bases in between. Germline V CDR1 and CDR2: SGHDN, FVKESK. This CDR3 has 16 amino acids. This CDR3 is CASSQDIGAVNTEAFF. CDR3 bases: TGTGCCAGCAGCCAAGACATAGGGGCGGTGAACACTGAAGCTTTCTTT.

This chain joins TRBV19 and TRBJ1-3, with no clear D. The CDR3 is 13 amino acids. Looked up from germline, CDR1 is LNHDA and CDR2 is SQIVND (reference sequence). V shed 3 bases and J shed 2 bases, with 5 bases lying between them. CDR3 in DNA: TGTGCCAGTAGTATCATGGCTGGAAACACCATATATTTT. This encodes CASSIMAGNTIYF. Full variable domain (missing parts from reference TRBV19 and TRBJ1-3): DGGITQSPKYLFRKEGQNVTLSCEQNLNHDAMYWYRQDPGQGLRLIYYSQIVNDFQKGDIAEGYSVSREKKESFPLTVTSAQKNPTAFYLCASSIMAGNTIYFGEGSWLTVV.

The chain links TRBV28 to TRBJ2-5, with 9 bases matching TRBD2. CDR1 MDHEN and CDR2 SYDVKM come from the germline V gene. The CDR3 runs 17 residues. V lost 3 bases and J lost 4; bases outside the gene matches: 12. CDR3 region: CASSFGASGVGGETQYF. The CDR3 nucleotides read TGTGCCAGCAGTTTCGGGGCTAGCGGGGTGGGGGGAGAGACCCAGTACTTC.

This chain uses TRBV27 with TRBJ2-7, with 9 bases lining up with TRBD2. V dropped 3 bases and J dropped 4; count of bases not matched to a gene: 4. Germline values: CDR1 MNHEY, CDR2 SMNVEV (reference sequence). The length of the CDR3 is 14 residues. CDR3 amino acids: CASSLREGQYEQYF. CDR3 in DNA: TGTGCCAGCAGTTTGCGGGAGGGCCAGTACGAGCAGTACTTC.

Only a few counts were recorded for this clone. The V and J genes are TRBV5-1 and TRBJ1-2, with 9 nucleotides matching TRBD1. The V gene end was trimmed by 3 bases and the J gene end by 6 bases; junction bases not matched to a gene: 3. Germline CDR1 reads SGHRS; CDR2 reads YFSETQ. CDR3 length equals 13 residues. The CDR3 reads CASSSGQGNGYTF. The CDR3 DNA reads TGCGCCAGCAGCTCCGGACAGGGGAATGGCTACACCTTC.

The rearrangement links TRBV19 to TRBJ2-7; 9 bases match TRBD1. The V gene end was trimmed by 1 base and the J gene end by 4 bases; junction bases not matched to a gene: 5. In germline, CDR1 is LNHDA, CDR2 SQIVND (reference sequence). The CDR3 covers 15 residues. The CDR3 coding sequence is TGTGCCAGTAGTATAGTGGGACAGGGTTTGTACGAGCAGTACTTC. Translating it yields CASSIVGQGLYEQYF.

V usage is TRBV29-1 and J usage is TRBJ1-4, with unresolved D. The germline gives CDR1 SQVTM, CDR2 ANQGSEA. V lost 6 bases to trimming and J lost 3 bases, with 8 bases between them. This CDR3 has 12 residues. CDR3 sequence: CSVGPSNEKLFF. In nucleotides, the CDR3 is TGCAGCGTAGGGCCTTCTAATGAAAAACTGTTTTTT.

J is TRBJ2-5 and V is TRBV11-3, with 11 bases fitting TRBD1. The junction had 3 bases not matched to a gene; V was cut back by 3 bases and J by 3 bases. The germline CDR1 and CDR2 sequences are SGHNT and YENEEA. The CDR3 has 15 amino acids. The DNA of the CDR3 is TGTGCCAGCAGCTTGGCGGGACAGGGGGAAGAGACCCAGTACTTC. As protein: CASSLAGQGEETQYF.

This chain joins TRBV18 and TRBJ1-5; D call uncertain. CDR3 size: 14 residues. The germline V gene has CDR1 KGHSH and CDR2 LQKENI. Trimming shortened V by 2 bases and J by 5 bases, and 10 bases separated the two germline ends. The CDR3 DNA reads TGTGCCAGCTCACCAGAGGAGTATGATCAGCCCCAGCATTTT. The encoded protein is CASSPEEYDQPQHF.

V gene TRBV2 combines with J gene TRBJ2-2, with D unresolved. Germline V CDR1 and CDR2: SNHLY, FYNNEI. Trimming took off 1 base at V and 6 bases at J, with 6 bases between the two ends. The CDR3 spans 13 residues. CDR3 sequence: CASSEERSGELFF. The CDR3 bases are TGTGCCAGCAGTGAAGAGCGCTCCGGGGAGCTGTTTTTT.

This clone has just a few counts. The J gene is TRBJ1-2, the V gene TRBV30, with D unclear. The CDR3 is 13 residues long. V lost 3 bases, J lost 5 bases, and 13 bases lay in between. CDR1 is GTSNPN and CDR2 is SVGIG in the germline V gene (reference sequence). CDR3 in DNA: TGTGCCTGGAGCCGACTTTTTCCGTATGGCTACACCTTC. Its protein product is CAWSRLFPYGYTF. Using reference TRBV30 and TRBJ1-2 for the parts outside the CDR3, the full variable domain is SQTIHQWPATLVQPVGSPLSLECTVEGTSNPNLYWYRQAAGRGLQLLFYSVGIGQISSEVPQNLSASRPQDRQFILSSKKLLLSDSGFYLCAWSRLFPYGYTFGSGTRLTVV.

The J gene is TRBJ2-1, the V gene TRBV2; tentative D call: TRBD2 (6 bases). The CDR3 totals 16 residues. The germline V and J ends were trimmed by 6 bases and 0 bases, with 15 bases remaining between them. Per germline, CDR1 SNHLY and CDR2 FYNNEI. The CDR3 region is CASSVTGELSYNEQFF. CDR3 nucleotide sequence: TGTGCCAGCAGCGTCACGGGGGAACTCTCCTACAATGAGCAGTTCTTC.

V gene TRBV9 combines with J gene TRBJ2-5; D not resolved. Germline CDR1 is SGDLS and CDR2 is YYNGEE. This CDR3 comprises 12 residues. Trimming pared 0 bases from V and 6 bases from J, leaving 6 bases between. The CDR3 spells CASSVEGKTQYF. In DNA form, the CDR3 reads TGTGCCAGCAGCGTAGAAGGAAAGACCCAGTACTTC.

This clone was recorded only once. V is TRBV11-2 and J is TRBJ1-1; a weak D match, TRBD1 (6 bases). CDR3 length: 14 amino acids. Trimming shortened V by 4 bases and J by 10 bases, and 19 bases separated the two germline ends. CDR1 SGHAT and CDR2 FQNNGV come from the germline V gene. The CDR3 loop reads CASSSHLTGRGAFF. CDR3 bases: TGTGCCAGCAGCTCCCACCTGACAGGCAGGGGAGCTTTCTTT.

The CDR3 region is CASSPGDTATNEKLFF. The DNA for the CDR3 is TGCGCCAGCAGCCCAGGGGACACAGCAACTAATGAAAAACTGTTTTTT. J is TRBJ1-4 and V is TRBV5-1, with TRBD1 as a possible D gene (6 bases). Trimming removed 4 bases at V and 0 bases at J, with 13 bases between. The germline CDR1 and CDR2 sequences are SGHRS and YFSETQ. The CDR3 is 16 residues long.

CDR3 sequence reads: CASSMDTTNEKLFF. The DNA for the CDR3 is TGTGCCAGTAGTATGGACACAACTAATGAAAAACTGTTTTTT. The chain combines TRBV19 with TRBJ1-4; the D gene is possibly TRBD1 (5 bases). Per germline, CDR1 LNHDA and CDR2 SQIVND (reference sequence). The CDR3 runs 14 residues. V was clipped by 3 bases and J by 0 bases, with 5 bases between them.

V gene TRBV5-4 combines with J gene TRBJ1-2; 7 bases align to TRBD1. Per the germline V gene, CDR1 is SGHNT and CDR2 is YYREEE (reference sequence). This CDR3 comprises 15 residues. V was clipped by 4 bases and J by 2 bases; unmatched bases: 8. The CDR3 loop is CASSPGGTENYGYTF. CDR3 nucleotide sequence: TGTGCCAGCAGCCCGGGGGGGACAGAGAACTATGGCTACACCTTC.

The rearrangement joins TRBV20-1 to TRBJ2-5; the D is unclear. The CDR3 runs to 11 residues. Germline V CDR1 and CDR2: DFQATT, SNEGSKA (reference sequence). The germline V and J ends were trimmed by 7 bases and 5 bases, with 11 bases remaining between them. In DNA, the CDR3 is TGCAGTGTCGGCCCCGGTGAGACCCAGTACTTC. Its protein product is CSVGPGETQYF.

The chain carries TRBV28 and TRBJ1-1, with TRBD1 as a possible D gene (5 bases). The length of the CDR3 is 15 residues. CDR1 is MDHEN and CDR2 is SYDVKM in the germline V gene. V was cut by 8 bases and J by 6 bases, with 22 bases left in between. This CDR3 is CASRNQGGRSSEAFF. The CDR3 region has the DNA TGTGCCAGCCGGAATCAGGGTGGACGATCTTCTGAAGCTTTCTTT.

The chain is built from TRBV7-2 and TRBJ1-1, with no clear D. The V end was cut by 5 bases, the J end by 0 bases, with 13 bases between. CDR3 size: 15 residues. The germline V gene encodes CDR1 SGHTA and CDR2 FQGNSA. This chain's CDR3 is CASSPRTYLNTEAFF. The CDR3 region has the DNA TGTGCCAGCAGCCCGAGGACGTATCTGAACACTGAAGCTTTCTTT.

This clone was recorded a few times. The chain combines TRBV29-1 with TRBJ2-3; 12 nucleotides agree with TRBD2. The germline V gene encodes CDR1 SQVTM and CDR2 ANQGSEA. The CDR3 consists of 13 residues. J gave up 6 bases and V 4 bases, and 2 bases lay outside the gene matches. Here the CDR3 reads CSVGLAGGDTQYF. The DNA for the CDR3 is TGCAGCGTTGGGCTAGCGGGAGGGGATACGCAGTATTTT.